Listed here are 10 T cell receptor beta chains from one sample, sequenced in a study of shared clonotypes between healthy human individuals. The naive CD8 fraction comprised CD45RO-negative cells positively selected for CCR7 and excluded terminally differentiated effector memory CD45RA+ cells. Libraries were prepared by immunoSEQ multiplex PCR; TCRdb keeps only in-frame clonotypes and omits some of them. This table holds about 2.1 million clones, roughly 91% found once. Sequenced sample: naive CD8+ T cells from PBMCs. These TCRs come from a man aged 18-30 years in good health. Some clones in this sample may be carry-over from other donors' samples.

Concerning this clone: Other nucleotide sequences in the sample specify the same CDR3. The chain uses TRBV7-9 and TRBJ1-1; unclear D gene. Trimming took 1 base from V and 1 from J, leaving 7 bases between them. This CDR3 contains 14 residues. Germline V gene lookup returns CDR1 SEHNR and CDR2 FQNEAQ (reference sequence). The CDR3 DNA reads TGTGCCAGCAGCTTAGGTCAGGCGAACACTGAAGCTTTCTTT. Translating it yields CASSLGQANTEAFF.

The chain has TRBV6-1 and TRBJ1-4; 10 positions agree with TRBD1. The CDR3 totals 15 residues. Germline trimming cut 3 bases from V and 6 bases from J; bases unmatched to any gene: 4. The germline V gene encodes CDR1 MNHNS and CDR2 SASEGT. CDR3 sequence (DNA): TGTGCCAGCAGTGACTCCGGGACAGGGGATGAAAAACTGTTTTTT. Amino acids: CASSDSGTGDEKLFF.

The V gene is TRBV11-3, the J gene TRBJ2-3; D gene unclear. Germline-derived CDR1 and CDR2 are SGHNT and YENEEA. The CDR3 runs to 13 residues. With 0 bases removed from V and 6 bases from J, the gap between germline ends came to 7 bases. CDR3 sequence: CASSLDLRDTQYF. Written as DNA, the CDR3 is TGTGCCAGCAGCTTAGATCTGAGGGATACGCAGTATTTT.

The CDR3 reads CASSLAFASLGEQYF. The CDR3 nucleotides read TGTGCCAGCAGCTTAGCTTTTGCTAGCCTCGGGGAGCAGTACTTC. The chain carries TRBV7-9 and TRBJ2-7, with D perhaps TRBD2 (5 bases). This CDR3 is built from 15 residues. V lost 0 bases and J 7 bases, leaving 16 bases between the germline ends. CDR1 is SEHNR, CDR2 FQNEAQ, per germline (reference sequence).

This clone was seen a handful of times. The sample contains more than one DNA sequence encoding this CDR3. The chain carries TRBV28 and TRBJ1-5, with 8 bases matching TRBD1. V lost 5 bases and J lost 4; bases outside the gene matches: 4. CDR3 length: 14 amino acids. Germline loops: CDR1 MDHEN, CDR2 SYDVKM. The CDR3 DNA reads TGTGCCAGCAGTCTTCGGACAGGGAATCAGCCCCAGCATTTT. Translation gives CASSLRTGNQPQHF.

The chain employs TRBV7-8 and TRBJ2-3; D is perhaps TRBD1 or TRBD2 (5 bases each). Per germline, CDR1 SGHVS and CDR2 FQNEAQ. This CDR3 contains 14 residues. Trimming pared 4 bases from V and 3 bases from J, leaving 11 bases between. CDR3 coding DNA: TGTGCCAGCAGCTCTTACGGGGCTACAGATACGCAGTATTTT. This encodes CASSSYGATDTQYF.

The chain uses TRBV9 and TRBJ2-3; D is perhaps TRBD1 or TRBD2 (5 bases each). Trimming removed 0 bases at V and 2 bases at J, with 10 bases between. This CDR3 has 15 amino acids. From germline, CDR1 is SGDLS and CDR2 YYNGEE. CDR3 in amino acids: CASSVDGTNTDTQYF. The CDR3 DNA follows: TGTGCCAGCAGCGTAGATGGGACCAACACAGATACGCAGTATTTT.

The rearrangement uses TRBV28 and TRBJ2-4, with D unclear. Germline-derived CDR1 and CDR2 are MDHEN and SYDVKM. V was cut by 4 bases and J by 8 bases, with 3 bases left in between. CDR3 length: 10 residues. CDR3 sequence (DNA): TGTGCCAGCAGTTCGGACATTCAGTACTTC. It is translated as CASSSDIQYF. Full variable domain (rest looked up from reference TRBV28 and TRBJ2-4): DVKVTQSSRYLVKRTGEKVFLECVQDMDHENMFWYRQDPGLGLRLIYFSYDVKMKEKGDIPEGYSVSREKKERFSLILESASTNQTSMYLCASSSDIQYFGAGTRLSVL.

The V and J genes are TRBV5-6 and TRBJ1-3; the D is unclear. There are 12 residues in the CDR3. V gave up 1 base and J gave up 9 bases, with 8 bases separating them. Germline V gene sequence: CDR1 SGHDT, CDR2 YYEEEE. Written as DNA, the CDR3 is TGTGCCAGCAGCTTGTTAACCAGCACCATATATTTT. It codes for CASSLLTSTIYF.

The V gene is TRBV28, the J gene TRBJ2-7; D is uncertain. Trimming stripped 3 bases from V and 3 bases from J, with 12 bases between. Germline V CDR1 and CDR2: MDHEN, SYDVKM. CDR3 length: 14 amino acids. The chain's CDR3 is CASSFLGFDYEQYF. DNA of the CDR3: TGTGCCAGCAGTTTTCTCGGTTTCGACTACGAGCAGTACTTC.